These 2 T cell receptor beta chains were all obtained from the same sample, sequenced in a study of technical replicates of blood from a handful of donors. Sequencing was performed with immunoSEQ multiplex PCR; in TCRdb, only in-frame clones are kept and a portion is missing. The profile shows fewer than 100,000 clones, about 94% of them singletons. Sample: T cells isolated from PBMCs. The source is a human donor in good health.

The chain employs TRBV6-1 and TRBJ2-7; 9 bases map to TRBD1. Looked up from germline, CDR1 is MNHNS and CDR2 is SASEGT. Unmatched junction bases numbered 6, after V lost 4 bases and J lost 2 bases. The CDR3 runs 15 residues. The CDR3 nucleotides read TGTGCCAGCAGTGGGGGACAGGGCCCGCCCTACGAGCAGTACTTC. Amino acids: CASSGGQGPPYEQYF.

This clone was seen just once. The chain joins TRBV5-1 to TRBJ2-5; 10 nucleotides match TRBD1. The CDR3 length is 15 residues. Per the germline V gene, CDR1 is SGHRS and CDR2 is YFSETQ. With V trimmed by 4 bases and J by 0 bases, 3 bases remained unmatched. The CDR3 region has the DNA TGCGCCAGCAGCACGGGACAGGGGTACCAAGAGACCCAGTACTTC. Amino acids: CASSTGQGYQETQYF. Combining the CDR3 with reference TRBV5-1 and TRBJ2-5 gives the whole variable domain KAGVTQTPRYLIKTRGQQVTLSCSPISGHRSVSWYQQTPGQGLQFLFEYFSETQRNKGNFPGRFSGRQFSNSRSEMNVSTLELGDSALYLCASSTGQGYQETQYFGPGTRLLVL.